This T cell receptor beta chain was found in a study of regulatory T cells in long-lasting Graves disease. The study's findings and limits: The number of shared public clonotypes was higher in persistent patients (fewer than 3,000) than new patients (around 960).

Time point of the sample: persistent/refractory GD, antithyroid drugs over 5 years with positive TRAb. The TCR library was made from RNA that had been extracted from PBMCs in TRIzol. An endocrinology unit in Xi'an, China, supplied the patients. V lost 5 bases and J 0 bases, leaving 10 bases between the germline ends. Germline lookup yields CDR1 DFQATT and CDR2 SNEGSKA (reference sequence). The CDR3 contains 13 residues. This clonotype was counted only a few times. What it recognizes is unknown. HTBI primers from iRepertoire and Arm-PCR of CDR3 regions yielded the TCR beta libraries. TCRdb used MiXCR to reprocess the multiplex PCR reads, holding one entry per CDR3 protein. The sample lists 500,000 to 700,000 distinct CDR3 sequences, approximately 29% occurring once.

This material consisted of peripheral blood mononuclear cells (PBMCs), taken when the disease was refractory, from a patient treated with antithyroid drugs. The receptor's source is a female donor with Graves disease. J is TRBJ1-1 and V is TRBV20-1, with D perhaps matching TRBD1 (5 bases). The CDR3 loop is CSAQTVLNTEAFF. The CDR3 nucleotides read TGCAGTGCTCAGACAGTCTTGAACACTGAAGCTTTCTTT.